The rows below give T cell receptor beta chains drawn from one sample of a study of blood T cells in healthy people across ages. TCRdb re-analysed the 5' RACE reads in MiXCR, keeping a single row per CDR3 protein. The table lists 1.5 million to 2 million distinct CDR3 sequences, about 39% of them singletons, with more than 20% in the top ten. The source material was blood. Receptors were obtained from a human donor in good health. CDR3s include the opening cysteine and the closing phenylalanine or tryptophan. Fields, in order: V gene, D gene, clone size, J gene, CDR3 DNA, CDR3 protein. A D gene is named only where the DNA matches it firmly. The size field is filled for only some rows; it gives once, few, many or a size class.

v_call: TRBV12-3/TRBV12-4
d_call: -
clone_size: -
j_call: TRBJ1-2
cdr3_nt: TGTGCCAGCAGTTTAGCGCTAACCGCGGGGGGCTACACCTTC
cdr3_aa: CASSLALTAGGYTF

v_call: TRBV6-6
d_call: -
clone_size: few
j_call: TRBJ2-1
cdr3_nt: TGTGCCAGCAGTCCCGCTCTTCATGAGCAGTTCTTC
cdr3_aa: CASSPALHEQFF

v_call: TRBV12-3/TRBV12-4
d_call: -
clone_size: -
j_call: TRBJ1-1
cdr3_nt: TGTGCCAGCCTCTCCCAGGGGCCCAAATGGAAGAACACTGAAGCTTTCTTT
cdr3_aa: CASLSQGPKWKNTEAFF

v_call: TRBV6-6
d_call: -
clone_size: -
j_call: TRBJ1-2
cdr3_nt: TGTGCCAGCAGTTACTTTACCGGGGATCACTATGGCTACACCTTC
cdr3_aa: CASSYFTGDHYGYTF

v_call: TRBV29-1
d_call: TRBD1
clone_size: -
j_call: TRBJ2-1
cdr3_nt: TGCAGCGTTGGGGAAATCTCAGGGGGAGAGCAGTTCTTC
cdr3_aa: CSVGEISGGEQFF

v_call: TRBV4-1
d_call: -
clone_size: -
j_call: TRBJ2-7
cdr3_nt: TGCGCCAGCAGCCAAGAGGTGACAATATACGAGCAGTACTTC
cdr3_aa: CASSQEVTIYEQYF

v_call: TRBV20-1
d_call: TRBD1
clone_size: few
j_call: TRBJ1-6
cdr3_nt: TGCAGTGCTAGTCCGGGGACAGGGTTGGGAAATTCACCCCTCCACTTT
cdr3_aa: CSASPGTGLGNSPLHF

v_call: TRBV19
d_call: TRBD1
clone_size: -
j_call: TRBJ1-5
cdr3_nt: TGTGCCAGTAGGCGACCGGGACAGGGGAGTTATCAGCCCCAGCATTTT
cdr3_aa: CASRRPGQGSYQPQHF

v_call: TRBV24-1
d_call: -
clone_size: -
j_call: TRBJ2-3
cdr3_nt: TGTGCCACAGGCAGGGCCCCCACAGATACGCAGTATTTT
cdr3_aa: CATGRAPTDTQYF

v_call: TRBV20-1
d_call: TRBD2
clone_size: -
j_call: TRBJ2-1
cdr3_nt: TGCAGTGCAGGGATCCTAGCGGGGGCCCGTTCCTACAATGAGCAGTTCTTC
cdr3_aa: CSAGILAGARSYNEQFF

v_call: TRBV6-5
d_call: -
clone_size: many
j_call: TRBJ2-7
cdr3_nt: TGTGCCAGCAGTTATGGGCAGGTAAACTACGAGCAGTACTTC
cdr3_aa: CASSYGQVNYEQYF

v_call: TRBV5-1
d_call: -
clone_size: -
j_call: TRBJ2-5
cdr3_nt: TGCGCCAGCAGCCCCCCCCCGGAAGAGACCCAGTACTTC
cdr3_aa: CASSPPPEETQYF

v_call: TRBV5-1
d_call: -
clone_size: many
j_call: TRBJ2-3
cdr3_nt: TGTGCCAGCAGCTTAGAGTCAGATACGCAGTATTTT
cdr3_aa: CASSLESDTQYF

v_call: TRBV5-4
d_call: TRBD2
clone_size: few
j_call: TRBJ2-1
cdr3_nt: TGTGCCAGCAGCCCTACGAGCGGGGGTTCCTACAATGAGCAGTTCTTC
cdr3_aa: CASSPTSGGSYNEQFF

v_call: TRBV5-1
d_call: -
clone_size: -
j_call: TRBJ1-1
cdr3_nt: TGCGCCAGCAGCCCGGACAGTGGAGCGATGAACACTGAAGCTTTCTTT
cdr3_aa: CASSPDSGAMNTEAFF

v_call: TRBV6-2/TRBV6-3
d_call: TRBD2
clone_size: -
j_call: TRBJ2-1
cdr3_nt: TGTGCCAGCAGTTACTTTCGGGGGGTACGCAATGAGCAGTTCTTC
cdr3_aa: CASSYFRGVRNEQFF

v_call: TRBV2
d_call: TRBD2
clone_size: few
j_call: TRBJ2-1
cdr3_nt: TGTGCCAGCAGTGAGAGCGGGAATGACCCCAATGAGCAGTTCTTC
cdr3_aa: CASSESGNDPNEQFF

v_call: TRBV29-1
d_call: TRBD1
clone_size: -
j_call: TRBJ2-3
cdr3_nt: TGCAGCGTTGGCAATCCCCGGGACAGTGTCCCAGATACGCAGTATTTT
cdr3_aa: CSVGNPRDSVPDTQYF

v_call: TRBV5-1
d_call: TRBD2
clone_size: few
j_call: TRBJ2-1
cdr3_nt: TGCGCCAGCAGCGATGGGACTAGCAATGAGCAGTTCTTC
cdr3_aa: CASSDGTSNEQFF

v_call: TRBV9
d_call: -
clone_size: once
j_call: TRBJ2-7
cdr3_nt: TGTGCCAGCAGCGTAGCAACGGATACCTACGAGCAGTACTTC
cdr3_aa: CASSVATDTYEQYF

v_call: TRBV6-1
d_call: -
clone_size: once
j_call: TRBJ1-2
cdr3_nt: TGTGCCAGCACGGGGGGTGGCTACACCTTC
cdr3_aa: CASTGGGYTF

v_call: TRBV7-3
d_call: TRBD1
clone_size: few
j_call: TRBJ2-3
cdr3_nt: TGTGCCAGCAGCCCGCTGGGACAGCACACAGATACGCAGTATTTT
cdr3_aa: CASSPLGQHTDTQYF

v_call: TRBV7-9
d_call: -
clone_size: -
j_call: TRBJ1-1
cdr3_nt: TGTGCCAGCAGCCCCCCTGGCGGGGGGCGCGGTTCTGAAGCTTTCTTT
cdr3_aa: CASSPPGGGRGSEAFF

v_call: TRBV29-1
d_call: -
clone_size: -
j_call: TRBJ1-2
cdr3_nt: TGCAGCGTTGAAGGTCCCCAGGAGGGTGTCTATGGCTACACCTTC
cdr3_aa: CSVEGPQEGVYGYTF

v_call: TRBV15
d_call: -
clone_size: -
j_call: TRBJ1-1
cdr3_nt: TGTGCCACCAGCAGAGTCGGTGGTCCGGGCACTGAAGCTTTCTTT
cdr3_aa: CATSRVGGPGTEAFF

v_call: TRBV14
d_call: TRBD2
clone_size: -
j_call: TRBJ2-7
cdr3_nt: TGTGCCAGCAGCTCCCGGACCCTAACCGGGGACCAGGGAGGGTTCTACGAGCAGTACTTC
cdr3_aa: CASSSRTLTGDQGGFYEQYF

v_call: TRBV3-1
d_call: -
clone_size: -
j_call: TRBJ1-1
cdr3_nt: TGTGCCAGCAGCCAGGCATCTAAGAACACTGAAGCTTTCTTT
cdr3_aa: CASSQASKNTEAFF

v_call: TRBV4-3
d_call: -
clone_size: -
j_call: TRBJ2-3
cdr3_nt: TGCGCCAGCAGCCGAGGCCCCCCGGGGAGGTCCACAGATACGCAGTATTTT
cdr3_aa: CASSRGPPGRSTDTQYF

v_call: TRBV7-3
d_call: TRBD2
clone_size: -
j_call: TRBJ2-2
cdr3_nt: TGTGCCAGCAGCTCGCACCGGACTAGCGGGTTACTGAACACCGGGGAGCTGTTTTTT
cdr3_aa: CASSSHRTSGLLNTGELFF

v_call: TRBV7-9
d_call: -
clone_size: -
j_call: TRBJ1-2
cdr3_nt: TGTGCCAGCAGCACCACCGACAGAGGGGGCTACACCTTC
cdr3_aa: CASSTTDRGGYTF

v_call: TRBV6-5
d_call: TRBD1
clone_size: -
j_call: TRBJ2-5
cdr3_nt: TGTGCCAGCAGTTCGGCCGACGACAGGGGCGAGACCCAGTACTTC
cdr3_aa: CASSSADDRGETQYF

v_call: TRBV7-9
d_call: -
clone_size: many
j_call: TRBJ1-1
cdr3_nt: TGTGCCAGCAGCCTCAAGGAAAACACTGAAGCTTTCTTT
cdr3_aa: CASSLKENTEAFF

v_call: TRBV7-2
d_call: -
clone_size: -
j_call: TRBJ2-7
cdr3_nt: TGTGCCAGCAGCTTAATAGGGGCGATCTACGAGCAGTACTTC
cdr3_aa: CASSLIGAIYEQYF

v_call: TRBV29-1
d_call: -
clone_size: -
j_call: TRBJ2-2
cdr3_nt: TGCAGCGTCACACCCACACCGAACACCGGGGAGCTGTTTTTT
cdr3_aa: CSVTPTPNTGELFF

v_call: TRBV20-1
d_call: -
clone_size: many
j_call: TRBJ2-5
cdr3_nt: TGCAGTGCTAGCCCCGGGACCCAGGGCCAAGAGACCCAGTACTTC
cdr3_aa: CSASPGTQGQETQYF

v_call: TRBV20-1
d_call: TRBD2
clone_size: -
j_call: TRBJ2-1
cdr3_nt: TGCAGTGCTAGAGACCCGGCCCTAGCGGCCTCCTACAATGAGCAGTTCTTC
cdr3_aa: CSARDPALAASYNEQFF

v_call: TRBV20-1
d_call: -
clone_size: -
j_call: TRBJ2-3
cdr3_nt: TGCAGTACTAGAGGGCTCCTTGGAGATACGCAGTATTTT
cdr3_aa: CSTRGLLGDTQYF

v_call: TRBV20-1
d_call: -
clone_size: -
j_call: TRBJ1-2
cdr3_nt: TGCAGCGCTAGTGAAGGGGGGAACTATGGCTACACCTTC
cdr3_aa: CSASEGGNYGYTF

v_call: TRBV11-2
d_call: -
clone_size: -
j_call: TRBJ2-7
cdr3_nt: TGTGCCAGCAGCCTCTATGAGGGGGAGATATCCTACGAGCAGTACTTC
cdr3_aa: CASSLYEGEISYEQYF

v_call: TRBV3-1
d_call: TRBD2
clone_size: few
j_call: TRBJ2-5
cdr3_nt: TGTGCCGGCAGCCCAGCGGGATTTGGAGAGACCCAGTACTTC
cdr3_aa: CAGSPAGFGETQYF

v_call: TRBV19
d_call: -
clone_size: -
j_call: TRBJ1-4
cdr3_nt: TGTGCCAGTAGTCAACAGGACCTGGCTAATGAAAAACTGTTTTTT
cdr3_aa: CASSQQDLANEKLFF

v_call: TRBV29-1
d_call: -
clone_size: few
j_call: TRBJ1-1
cdr3_nt: TGCAGCGTTGCGTGGCAGAAGAACACTGAAGCTTTCTTT
cdr3_aa: CSVAWQKNTEAFF

v_call: TRBV5-1
d_call: -
clone_size: few
j_call: TRBJ2-7
cdr3_nt: TGCGCCAGCAGCTTGGGGTCGCGGGGGCAGTACGAGCAGTACTTC
cdr3_aa: CASSLGSRGQYEQYF

v_call: TRBV6-5
d_call: -
clone_size: few
j_call: TRBJ2-3
cdr3_nt: TGTGCCAGCAGTTACACGCTCTACGGGGCCTCCACAGATACGCAGTATTTT
cdr3_aa: CASSYTLYGASTDTQYF

v_call: TRBV11-2
d_call: -
clone_size: -
j_call: TRBJ2-2
cdr3_nt: TGTGCCAGCAGCACAATGGCGGGGGAGCTGTTTTTT
cdr3_aa: CASSTMAGELFF

v_call: TRBV7-8
d_call: -
clone_size: few
j_call: TRBJ2-5
cdr3_nt: TGTGCCAGCAGCTCGGGGGGCCTACAAGAGACCCAGTACTTC
cdr3_aa: CASSSGGLQETQYF

v_call: TRBV10-3
d_call: -
clone_size: -
j_call: TRBJ2-7
cdr3_nt: TGTGCCATCAGTGAGATCCTAAAGAAATCGGGACAACTCTCCTACGAGCAGTACTTC
cdr3_aa: CAISEILKKSGQLSYEQYF

v_call: TRBV2
d_call: -
clone_size: -
j_call: TRBJ1-2
cdr3_nt: TGTGCCAGCAGTGAAGCGCCTGGGGACTGTGGCTACACCTTC
cdr3_aa: CASSEAPGDCGYTF

v_call: TRBV29-1
d_call: TRBD2
clone_size: -
j_call: TRBJ2-1
cdr3_nt: TGCAGCGTTGAAGGGTCTAGCGGGGGGTTAAGTGAGCAGTTCTTC
cdr3_aa: CSVEGSSGGLSEQFF

v_call: TRBV12-3/TRBV12-4
d_call: -
clone_size: -
j_call: TRBJ1-1
cdr3_nt: TGTGCCAGCAGTTTTCGGGAGGGGTGCGCTGAAGCTTTCTTT
cdr3_aa: CASSFREGCAEAFF

v_call: TRBV4-2
d_call: -
clone_size: few
j_call: TRBJ2-4
cdr3_nt: TGTGCCAGCAGCCAAGAGGCCCCCGGGATGGATAGCTGGTCCAAAAACATTCAGTACTTC
cdr3_aa: CASSQEAPGMDSWSKNIQYF

v_call: TRBV5-6
d_call: TRBD1
clone_size: -
j_call: TRBJ2-3
cdr3_nt: TGTGCCAGCAGCATACCGGGACAGGGCATCGATACGCAGTATTTT
cdr3_aa: CASSIPGQGIDTQYF

v_call: TRBV10-3
d_call: TRBD1
clone_size: -
j_call: TRBJ1-2
cdr3_nt: TGTGCCATCAGCGACAGGGCCAACACCAACTATGGCTACACCTTC
cdr3_aa: CAISDRANTNYGYTF

v_call: TRBV4-3
d_call: -
clone_size: -
j_call: TRBJ2-7
cdr3_nt: TGCGCCAGCAGCCAAGATCCGTCAGGCGCAGCCTACGAGCAGTACTTC
cdr3_aa: CASSQDPSGAAYEQYF

v_call: TRBV6-5
d_call: -
clone_size: -
j_call: TRBJ2-7
cdr3_nt: TGTGCCAGCAGTCCTACACCTACAAACCTCTACGAGCAGTACTTC
cdr3_aa: CASSPTPTNLYEQYF